The 32 T cell receptor beta chains presented below share a single source sample, sequenced in a study of shared clonotypes between healthy human individuals. Method: immunoSEQ multiplex PCR; TCRdb's copy keeps in-frame clones and lacks some. Of roughly 650,000 clones in the sample, less than 98% were seen once. The sample comprised naive CD4+ T cells sorted from blood. Described subset: CD45RA+ positively selected. Every receptor here comes from a woman under 40 in good health.

The count of this clone is one. This chain connects TRBV19 to TRBJ2-7, with 11 bases fitting TRBD2. This CDR3 has 16 amino acids. With V trimmed by 6 bases and J by 2 bases, 9 bases remained unmatched. Germline CDR1 and CDR2: LNHDA and SQIVND (reference sequence). CDR3 region: CASSLLGLAATYEQYF. In DNA form, the CDR3 reads TGTGCCAGTAGCTTACTGGGACTAGCGGCAACCTACGAGCAGTACTTC.

J is TRBJ2-7 and V is TRBV2; possible D gene TRBD1, 6 bases. The CDR3 is 16 residues long. In germline, CDR1 is SNHLY, CDR2 FYNNEI. Trimming removed 2 bases at V and 6 bases at J, with 20 bases between. This CDR3 reads CASSERQVGLGSEQYF. The CDR3 DNA reads TGTGCCAGCAGTGAAAGACAGGTAGGTCTCGGCTCCGAGCAGTACTTC. Filled out from reference TRBV2 and TRBJ2-7, the complete variable domain reads EPEVTQTPSHQVTQMGQEVILRCVPISNHLYFYWYRQILGQKVEFLVSFYNNEISEKSEIFDDQFSVERPDGSNFTLKIRSTKLEDSAMYFCASSERQVGLGSEQYFGPGTRLTVT.

This chain uses TRBV4-2 with TRBJ2-7; 11 bases align to TRBD2. The CDR3 spans 18 residues. V trimming: 0 bases; J trimming: 0 bases; junction bases outside the gene matches: 7. Germline V gene lookup returns CDR1 LGHNA and CDR2 YNFKEQ. The CDR3: CASSQDAILAGVSYEQYF. In DNA form, the CDR3 reads TGTGCCAGCAGCCAAGATGCCATACTAGCGGGGGTCTCCTACGAGCAGTACTTC.

In nucleotides, the CDR3 is TGTGCCACCGGTAGACTCATGAACACTGAAGCTTTCTTT. It specifies CATGRLMNTEAFF. The chain recombines TRBV2 with TRBJ1-1; D remains unclear. Germline values: CDR1 SNHLY, CDR2 FYNNEI. The CDR3 spans 13 residues. The V end was cut by 10 bases, the J end by 0 bases, with 12 bases between.

As regards this clone: Different DNA sequences within this sample yield the same CDR3. The CDR3 nucleotides read TGCAGCGTTGAGGGACAGATGAACACTGAAGCTTTCTTT. Translation: CSVEGQMNTEAFF. The chain is built from TRBV29-1 and TRBJ1-1; TRBD1 matches at 7 bases. The CDR3 totals 13 residues. The V segment lost 3 bases and the J segment 0 bases; nucleotides outside the gene matches: 1. CDR1 and CDR2 from the germline V gene are SQVTM and ANQGSEA.

The J gene is TRBJ2-1, the V gene TRBV6-5; 9 bases are a match to TRBD2. Trimming cost V 0 bases and J 9 bases; bases outside gene matches: 6. The germline gives CDR1 MNHEY, CDR2 SVGAGI. The CDR3 is 15 residues long. DNA for the CDR3: TGTGCCAGCAGTTACTCGGTAGCGGGAGTTGGTGAGCAGTTCTTC. It yields the protein CASSYSVAGVGEQFF.

The chain has TRBV7-9 and TRBJ1-4; D is perhaps TRBD1 (6 bases). This CDR3 is 14 amino acids long. Germline CDR1 and CDR2: SEHNR and FQNEAQ (reference sequence). Between the trimmed V and J ends, which lost 5 bases and 7 bases, there was a span of 14 bases. CDR3 nucleotide sequence: TGTGCCAGCAGCGTTCAGGGGTGGGGTGAAAAACTGTTTTTT. Its protein product is CASSVQGWGEKLFF.

V usage is TRBV9 and J usage is TRBJ2-2; a weak D match, TRBD2 (5 bases). The V and J ends lost 2 bases and 1 base respectively, with 12 bases between them. This CDR3 is 16 amino acids long. CDR1 is SGDLS, CDR2 YYNGEE, per germline. CDR3 protein: CASSVERSKNTGELFF. The DNA of the CDR3 is TGTGCCAGCAGCGTGGAGCGGAGTAAGAACACCGGGGAGCTGTTTTTT.

The chain is built from TRBV7-9 and TRBJ2-3; 8 bases agree with TRBD2. V lost 3 bases to trimming and J lost 3 bases; unmatched junction nucleotides: 2. CDR1 and CDR2 from the germline V gene are SEHNR and FQNEAQ (reference sequence). This CDR3 comprises 14 residues. CDR3 region: CASSFAGGTDTQYF. The CDR3 nucleotides are TGTGCCAGCAGCTTCGCGGGAGGAACAGATACGCAGTATTTT.

CDR3 region: CASSEQVSTYNEQFF. The CDR3, as DNA: TGCGCCAGCAGTGAGCAGGTCTCCACCTACAATGAGCAGTTCTTC. The rearrangement uses TRBV10-2 and TRBJ2-1, with D unresolved. V dropped 2 bases and J dropped 2 bases, with 10 bases sitting between them. This CDR3 region has 15 residues. Germline lookup yields CDR1 WSHSY and CDR2 SAAADI.

The chain links TRBV4-1 to TRBJ2-7; TRBD2 aligns across 9 bases. The junction had 13 bases not matched to a gene; V was cut back by 1 base and J by 6 bases. Germline V lookup: CDR1 MGHRA, CDR2 YSYEKL. The length of the CDR3 is 17 residues. CDR3 nucleotides: TGCGCCAGCAGCCAAGCGCGGTTGGGACTAGCCTACGTCGAGCAGTACTTC. Translated, it gives CASSQARLGLAYVEQYF.

The rearrangement links TRBV19 to TRBJ1-1; D may be TRBD1 (5 bases). The CDR3 totals 17 residues. The V gene's germline CDR1 is LNHDA and CDR2 SQIVND (reference sequence). The V end was cut by 3 bases, the J end by 3 bases, with 20 bases between. CDR3 DNA: TGTGCCAGTAGTATCAGGCTGGGGGGACTTGGGGACACTGAAGCTTTCTTT. Its translation is CASSIRLGGLGDTEAFF.

The chain is built from TRBV2 and TRBJ1-5, with TRBD1 matching 7 bases. J lost 3 bases, V lost 5 bases, and 4 bases had no gene match. This CDR3 is 14 amino acids long. Germline V gene lookup returns CDR1 SNHLY and CDR2 FYNNEI. The CDR3 DNA reads as TGTGCCAGCAGTAGACAGGGACCCAATCAGCCCCAGCATTTT. It encodes CASSRQGPNQPQHF.

The gene calls are TRBV5-1 and TRBJ2-3; 7 bases map to TRBD2. Germline CDR1 and CDR2: SGHRS and YFSETQ. Losses at the gene ends were 4 bases for V and 5 bases for J; bases not matched to a gene: 4. The CDR3 covers 13 residues. Here the CDR3 reads CASSPGGGDTQYF. CDR3 sequence (DNA): TGCGCCAGCAGCCCGGGAGGCGGAGATACGCAGTATTTT.

This clone came up once. This chain connects TRBV6-5 to TRBJ2-7; possible D gene TRBD1, 6 bases. The CDR3 is 14 residues long. From germline, CDR1 is MNHEY and CDR2 SVGAGI. V lost 8 bases, J lost 3 bases, and 17 bases lay in between. The CDR3 coding sequence is TGTGCCAGCTGTGTTGGGCAGGGGAGCTACGAGCAGTACTTC. It specifies CASCVGQGSYEQYF.

The rearrangement uses TRBV5-1 and TRBJ1-2, with 10 bases lining up with TRBD1. This CDR3 contains 17 residues. Germline CDR1 is SGHRS and CDR2 is YFSETQ. Unmatched junction bases numbered 8, after V lost 3 bases and J lost 0 bases. This CDR3 is CASSWGQGREANYGYTF. CDR3 DNA: TGCGCCAGCAGCTGGGGACAGGGGCGCGAAGCTAACTATGGCTACACCTTC.

The V call is TRBV28, the J call TRBJ2-3, with 8 bases identical to TRBD2. V lost 6 bases, J lost 3 bases, and 11 bases stayed unmatched. Germline CDR1 reads MDHEN; CDR2 reads SYDVKM. CDR3 size: 16 residues. The CDR3 nucleotides read TGTGCCAGCAGCCCTCTAGGGCGGGAGGTAACAGATACGCAGTATTTT. Amino acid sequence: CASSPLGREVTDTQYF.

The V call is TRBV28, the J call TRBJ1-5; no firm D call. The V end lost 4 bases, the J end lost 2 bases, and 9 bases lay between the germline ends. This CDR3 comprises 14 residues. The germline V gene encodes CDR1 MDHEN and CDR2 SYDVKM. The CDR3 bases are TGTGCCAGCAGTTCAGGCCCGGGCAATCAGCCCCAGCATTTT. Translated: CASSSGPGNQPQHF.

The chain carries TRBV6-1 and TRBJ1-5, with D maybe TRBD1 (6 bases). This CDR3 comprises 14 residues. CDR1 and CDR2 from the germline V gene are MNHNS and SASEGT. V lost 8 bases to trimming and J lost 4 bases, with 15 bases between them. DNA for the CDR3: TGTGCCAGCCGAAATGACAGGAGGAATCAGCCCCAGCATTTT. Amino acids: CASRNDRRNQPQHF.

The V gene is TRBV28, the J gene TRBJ2-5; 7 bases match TRBD1. Germline CDR1 and CDR2: MDHEN and SYDVKM. CDR3 length equals 15 residues. V shed 6 bases, J shed 5 bases, and the junction held 12 bases outside the gene matches. CDR3 bases: TGTGCCAGCAGGGGGGCCGGGGACAGAGCCGAGACCCAGTACTTC. It specifies CASRGAGDRAETQYF.

The V and J genes are TRBV15 and TRBJ1-5; D possibly corresponds to TRBD1 (6 bases). Between the trimmed V and J ends, which lost 0 bases and 2 bases, there was a span of 17 bases. This CDR3 comprises 18 residues. Germline CDR1 is LNHNV and CDR2 is YYDKDF (reference sequence). The CDR3 nucleotides read TGTGCCACCAGCAGAGATCCGGGGGGAGGGGGTGGCAATCAGCCCCAGCATTTT. Amino acids: CATSRDPGGGGGNQPQHF.

The chain couples TRBV29-1 to TRBJ2-5; 8 nucleotides match TRBD1. The CDR3 sequence is 13 residues long. With 7 bases clipped from V and 4 bases from J, the junction kept 8 bases outside the gene matches. Germline assignment: CDR1 SQVTM and CDR2 ANQGSEA. CDR3 residues: CSAERDRRETQYF. In DNA, the CDR3 is TGCAGCGCCGAGAGGGACAGGCGAGAGACCCAGTACTTC.

This sequence joins TRBV4-1 and TRBJ2-1; no firm D call. The V and J ends lost 4 bases and 2 bases respectively, with 15 bases between them. The CDR3 length is 16 residues. Germline CDR1 MGHRA, CDR2 YSYEKL. The CDR3 spells CASSPYAASPYNEQFF. The CDR3 nucleotides are TGCGCCAGCAGCCCCTACGCAGCGAGCCCCTACAATGAGCAGTTCTTC.

The J gene is TRBJ1-1, the V gene TRBV5-4; D is unresolved. V was shortened by 0 bases and J by 1 base, with 19 bases between the two germline ends. This CDR3 comprises 18 residues. Germline assignment: CDR1 SGHNT and CDR2 YYREEE (reference sequence). The CDR3 here is CASSLVSHNGAGNTEAFF. The CDR3 DNA reads TGTGCCAGCAGCTTGGTGTCCCATAATGGTGCTGGGAACACTGAAGCTTTCTTT.

V is TRBV5-7 and J is TRBJ1-3, with D possibly being TRBD1 (5 bases). TRBV5-7 is flagged as an ORF with uncertain function. Trimming cost V 3 bases and J 0 bases, with 13 bases left between them. The CDR3 runs 16 residues. The CDR3 sequence is CASSSPGTLSGNTIYF. CDR3 nucleotide sequence: TGTGCCAGCAGCTCCCCCGGGACGCTCTCTGGAAACACCATATATTTT.

CDR3 DNA: TGTGCCAGCAAGGACAGGGGAGAGACCCAGTACTTC. This sequence encodes CASKDRGETQYF. The chain links TRBV2 to TRBJ2-5, with 9 positions matching TRBD1. The V segment lost 7 bases and the J segment 4 bases; nucleotides outside the gene matches: 1. The CDR3 length is 12 residues. CDR1 and CDR2 from the germline V gene are SNHLY and FYNNEI.

This clone came up once. The chain is built from TRBV7-2 and TRBJ1-5; TRBD1 is a possible D gene (6 bases). This CDR3 has 15 residues. Trimming removed 1 base at V and 7 bases at J, with 14 bases between. Germline V gene sequence: CDR1 SGHTA, CDR2 FQGNSA. The CDR3 DNA reads TGTGCCAGCAGCTTAGACAGGGCCGGGCAACAGCCCCAGCATTTT. Translation gives CASSLDRAGQQPQHF.

V is TRBV18 and J is TRBJ1-1; D ambiguous. CDR3 length: 11 amino acids. CDR1 KGHSH and CDR2 LQKENI come from the germline V gene. The germline V and J ends were trimmed by 6 bases and 8 bases, with 10 bases remaining between them. The CDR3 region is CASSSAKEAFF. The CDR3 nucleotides read TGTGCCAGCTCTTCGGCTAAGGAAGCTTTCTTT.

The chain combines TRBV13 with TRBJ2-7; possible D gene TRBD2, 6 bases. Germline V gene data show CDR1 as PRHDT and CDR2 as FYEKMQ (reference sequence). CDR3 length equals 13 residues. Trimming shortened V by 5 bases and J by 4 bases, and 12 bases separated the two germline ends. CDR3 nucleotide sequence: TGTGCCAGCAGCCGCGGGACTTTTTACGAGCAGTACTTC. Translation: CASSRGTFYEQYF.

This clone was seen just once. The sample has other DNA sequences that encode this CDR3 too. The rearrangement links TRBV19 to TRBJ2-2, with a weak D call TRBD2 (5 bases). Germline V gene lookup returns CDR1 LNHDA and CDR2 SQIVND (reference sequence). V was cut by 4 bases and J by 1 base, with 7 bases left in between. This CDR3 has 14 amino acids. The CDR3 nucleotides are TGTGCCAGTAGTAGGACTGTGAACACCGGGGAGCTGTTTTTT. It yields the protein CASSRTVNTGELFF.

This chain joins TRBV2 and TRBJ1-2; D possibly corresponds to TRBD1 (5 bases). This CDR3 has 13 amino acids. Trimming cost V 3 bases and J 4 bases, with 9 bases left between them. Germline V gene data show CDR1 as SNHLY and CDR2 as FYNNEI. DNA of the CDR3: TGTGCCAGCAGTGAGGGACGGCTCTATGGCTACACCTTC. Translation gives CASSEGRLYGYTF.

V and J are TRBV4-1 and TRBJ2-3, with 9 positions matching TRBD2. Germline V gives CDR1 MGHRA, CDR2 YSYEKL. The CDR3 has 17 residues. The trim removed 1 base at V and 5 bases at J, leaving 10 bases unmatched. The CDR3 bases are TGCGCCAGCAGCCAAGTAAGAGGTCTAGCGGGACAAGATACGCAGTATTTT. This codes for CASSQVRGLAGQDTQYF.